This paragraph reports one T cell receptor beta chain. This CDR3 comprises 14 residues. With 4 bases clipped from V and 5 bases from J, the junction kept 8 bases outside the gene matches. Germline lookup yields CDR1 SGHKS and CDR2 YYEKEE (reference sequence). This record belongs to a study of blood T cell repertoires in COVID-19. Study summary: Acute and convalescent COVID-19 specimens originated in the United States, Italy and Spain.

Original data processing: Quantification of nucleated cells was approximated via reference gene primer amplification. TCRdb's table, derived via immunoSEQ multiplex PCR, lists solely in-frame clones and lacks some. Clone size and V and J calls were adopted from that table, with D and trimming inferred from the DNA. The table has 60,000 to 70,000 clones, about 91% seen once. The J gene is TRBJ2-5, the V gene TRBV5-5, with 7 bases lining up with TRBD1. The clonotype originates from a human donor with active COVID-19. The donor label of this sample is uncertain. The source material was peripheral blood. This CDR3 is CASSRQGSGETQYF. The CDR3 DNA follows: TGTGCCAGCAGCCGACAGGGATCAGGGGAGACCCAGTACTTC.